This T cell receptor beta chain was documented in a study of OX40 agonist ivuxolimab in advanced cancers. Whole-study context: Ivuxolimab is a fully human IgG2 antibody that activates OX40 (CD134). Patients got intravenous ivuxolimab at 0.01 to 10 mg/kg every 2 weeks.

Data came from immunoSEQ multiplex PCR; TCRdb stores just in-frame clones and leaves some out. The sample has about 62,000 clones, roughly 86% seen once. Findings of the study overall: The expanded peripheral T cells' antigen specificity was not determined.

A word on this clone: Its target is not known.

This CDR3 contains 15 residues. Germline CDR1 reads SGHNT; CDR2 reads YENEEA. Germline trimming cut 4 bases from V and 4 bases from J; bases unmatched to any gene: 10. This rearrangement joins TRBV11-3 to TRBJ2-7; 7 bases are shared with TRBD1. The source is an adult with an advanced solid tumor such as melanoma, head and neck, liver or kidney cancer. This specimen consisted of CD4+ or CD8+ T cells sorted from blood, obtained in a trial of the OX40 agonist ivuxolimab. The CDR3 reads CASSCHRRDSYEQYF. As DNA, the CDR3 is TGTGCCAGCAGCTGCCACCGCCGGGACAGTTACGAGCAGTACTTC.